A selection of T cell receptor beta chains follows, all from one sample in a study of response to subunit inactivated influenza vaccine. TCRdb re-called the RT-PCR reads with MiXCR, one entry per CDR3 protein. The table includes over 150,000 distinct CDR3 sequences, about a tenth detected once. Sequenced material: non-naive T cells sorted from PBMCs, taken 45 days after vaccination. Receptor source: a man between 50 and 59 years old who received an inactivated influenza vaccine. CDR3s include the opening cysteine and the closing phenylalanine or tryptophan. The D gene is left open where the match is weak. Some rows mark clone size as missing; the rest say once, few, many or name a class of expanded clone.

d_gene: .
v_gene: TRBV5-1
j_gene: TRBJ1-4
abundance: many
CDR3aa: CASSSGVLNEKLFF
CDR3nt: TGCGCCAGCAGCTCGGGTGTCCTTAATGAAAAACTGTTTTTT

d_gene: TRBD1
v_gene: TRBV5-6
j_gene: TRBJ1-2
abundance: few
CDR3aa: CASSFETSGGFGYTF
CDR3nt: TGTGCCAGCAGCTTTGAAACTTCAGGGGGATTTGGCTACACCTTC

d_gene: TRBD2
v_gene: TRBV7-2
j_gene: TRBJ2-3
abundance: few
CDR3aa: CASSLGLAGDLSDTQYF
CDR3nt: TGTGCCAGCAGCTTAGGACTAGCGGGAGATCTCTCAGATACGCAGTATTTT

d_gene: TRBD1
v_gene: TRBV29-1
j_gene: TRBJ2-2
abundance: many
CDR3aa: CSAQGAPTGELFF
CDR3nt: TGCAGCGCACAGGGGGCGCCCACCGGGGAGCTGTTTTTT

d_gene: .
v_gene: TRBV7-2
j_gene: TRBJ1-1
abundance: few
CDR3aa: CASSPSGGSEAFF
CDR3nt: TGTGCCAGCAGCCCAAGCGGGGGTTCGGAAGCTTTCTTT

d_gene: .
v_gene: TRBV9
j_gene: TRBJ2-1
abundance: few
CDR3aa: CASSTNPTRNEQFF
CDR3nt: TGTGCCAGCAGCACCAACCCGACCCGAAATGAGCAGTTCTTC

d_gene: .
v_gene: TRBV5-1
j_gene: TRBJ2-7
abundance: many
CDR3aa: CASSPRTAYEQYF
CDR3nt: TGCGCCAGCAGCCCTAGGACAGCGTACGAGCAGTACTTC

d_gene: TRBD2
v_gene: TRBV10-3
j_gene: TRBJ2-1
abundance: few
CDR3aa: CAISELAGGPRFF
CDR3nt: TGTGCCATCAGTGAGCTAGCGGGGGGGCCCCGGTTCTTC

d_gene: .
v_gene: TRBV6-2/TRBV6-3
j_gene: TRBJ2-2
abundance: .
CDR3aa: CASSEPGLTRRGELFF
CDR3nt: TGTGCCAGCAGTGAGCCGGGACTGACTAGGCGAGGGGAGCTGTTTTTT

d_gene: TRBD2
v_gene: TRBV12-5
j_gene: TRBJ2-1
abundance: .
CDR3aa: CASGGLAELRSYNEQFF
CDR3nt: TGTGCTAGTGGTGGACTAGCGGAACTGCGCTCCTACAATGAGCAGTTCTTC

d_gene: TRBD2
v_gene: TRBV14
j_gene: TRBJ2-1
abundance: few
CDR3aa: CASSQLTSGSYNEQFF
CDR3nt: TGTGCCAGCAGCCAATTGACTAGCGGCTCCTACAATGAGCAGTTCTTC

d_gene: TRBD2
v_gene: TRBV7-2
j_gene: TRBJ2-5
abundance: .
CDR3aa: CASSYAWRGGLETQYF
CDR3nt: TGTGCCAGCAGCTACGCGTGGCGGGGGGGCCTGGAGACCCAGTACTTC

d_gene: TRBD1
v_gene: TRBV6-2/TRBV6-3
j_gene: TRBJ2-3
abundance: .
CDR3aa: CASSYSYSGQSTDTQYF
CDR3nt: TGTGCCAGCAGTTACTCATACTCGGGACAGAGCACAGATACGCAGTATTTT

d_gene: TRBD2
v_gene: TRBV7-2
j_gene: TRBJ2-5
abundance: .
CDR3aa: CASSFGAGVEETQYF
CDR3nt: TGTGCCAGCAGCTTTGGAGCGGGAGTTGAAGAGACCCAGTACTTC

d_gene: TRBD2
v_gene: TRBV7-2
j_gene: TRBJ2-7
abundance: many
CDR3aa: CASRYSGAYEQYF
CDR3nt: TGTGCCAGCAGGTATAGCGGGGCCTACGAGCAGTACTTC

d_gene: .
v_gene: TRBV9
j_gene: TRBJ1-1
abundance: few
CDR3aa: CASSVEAMNTEAFF
CDR3nt: TGTGCCAGCAGCGTAGAGGCTATGAACACTGAAGCTTTCTTT

d_gene: .
v_gene: TRBV20-1
j_gene: TRBJ2-1
abundance: many
CDR3aa: CSAPGPIHYNEQFF
CDR3nt: TGCAGTGCACCGGGACCCATCCACTACAATGAGCAGTTCTTC

d_gene: .
v_gene: TRBV6-2/TRBV6-3
j_gene: TRBJ2-7
abundance: .
CDR3aa: CASREQGANYEQYF
CDR3nt: TGTGCCAGCAGGGAACAGGGCGCCAACTACGAGCAGTACTTC

d_gene: .
v_gene: TRBV5-1
j_gene: TRBJ2-2
abundance: .
CDR3aa: CASSNRNTGELFF
CDR3nt: TGCGCCAGCAGCAACAGGAACACCGGGGAGCTGTTTTTT

d_gene: .
v_gene: TRBV7-3
j_gene: TRBJ1-1
abundance: few
CDR3aa: CASSLSTDTEAFF
CDR3nt: TGTGCCAGCAGCTTATCAACAGACACTGAAGCTTTCTTT

d_gene: .
v_gene: TRBV10-3
j_gene: TRBJ2-5
abundance: many
CDR3aa: CAIATAETQYF
CDR3nt: TGTGCCATCGCCACGGCAGAGACCCAGTACTTC

d_gene: .
v_gene: TRBV11-2
j_gene: TRBJ2-2
abundance: few
CDR3aa: CASSSLWGNTGELFF
CDR3nt: TGTGCCAGCAGCTCGCTTTGGGGGAACACCGGGGAGCTGTTTTTT

d_gene: TRBD1
v_gene: TRBV4-1
j_gene: TRBJ1-1
abundance: many
CDR3aa: CASSQDTGAGAFF
CDR3nt: TGCGCCAGCAGCCAAGATACAGGGGCGGGAGCTTTCTTT

d_gene: TRBD2
v_gene: TRBV11-2
j_gene: TRBJ2-3
abundance: many
CDR3aa: CASSLWTSGSSDTQYF
CDR3nt: TGTGCCAGCAGCTTATGGACTAGCGGGAGTTCAGATACGCAGTATTTT

d_gene: TRBD2
v_gene: TRBV6-2/TRBV6-3
j_gene: TRBJ2-7
abundance: few
CDR3aa: CASTMTSGSYEQYF
CDR3nt: TGTGCCAGCACCATGACTAGCGGGAGCTACGAGCAGTACTTC

d_gene: .
v_gene: TRBV7-6
j_gene: TRBJ2-2
abundance: .
CDR3aa: CASSLGTHANTGELFF
CDR3nt: TGTGCCAGCAGCTTGGGGACCCACGCGAACACCGGGGAGCTGTTTTTT

d_gene: .
v_gene: TRBV29-1
j_gene: TRBJ1-1
abundance: many
CDR3aa: CSVASRVGDTEAFF
CDR3nt: TGCAGCGTTGCCTCCAGGGTTGGGGACACTGAAGCTTTCTTT

d_gene: TRBD1
v_gene: TRBV3-1
j_gene: TRBJ1-3
abundance: .
CDR3aa: CASSPRTGEAGNTIYF
CDR3nt: TGTGCCAGCAGCCCTCGGACAGGGGAGGCTGGAAACACCATATATTTT

d_gene: .
v_gene: TRBV3-1
j_gene: TRBJ2-7
abundance: many
CDR3aa: CASSQVPLAYEQYF
CDR3nt: TGTGCCAGCAGCCAAGTCCCCCTGGCCTACGAGCAGTACTTC

d_gene: .
v_gene: TRBV29-1
j_gene: TRBJ1-1
abundance: few
CDR3aa: CSVEGRQWTEAFF
CDR3nt: TGCAGCGTTGAAGGCAGACAATGGACTGAAGCTTTCTTT

d_gene: TRBD2
v_gene: TRBV7-9
j_gene: TRBJ2-3
abundance: many
CDR3aa: CASSPLAGVDTQYF
CDR3nt: TGTGCCAGCAGCCCGCTAGCGGGGGTCGATACGCAGTATTTT

d_gene: .
v_gene: TRBV5-1
j_gene: TRBJ2-1
abundance: .
CDR3aa: CASSTRGSGDEQFF
CDR3nt: TGCGCCAGCAGCACCCGGGGGTCTGGGGATGAGCAGTTCTTC

d_gene: .
v_gene: TRBV29-1
j_gene: TRBJ2-6
abundance: many
CDR3aa: CSVGYSGANVLTF
CDR3nt: TGCAGCGTCGGGTACTCTGGGGCCAACGTCCTGACTTTC

d_gene: .
v_gene: TRBV20-1
j_gene: TRBJ1-2
abundance: .
CDR3aa: CSARELTDNYGYTF
CDR3nt: TGCAGTGCTAGAGAATTGACGGATAACTATGGCTACACCTTC

d_gene: .
v_gene: TRBV30
j_gene: TRBJ1-5
abundance: few
CDR3aa: CACQLVTEDQPQHF
CDR3nt: TGTGCCTGTCAGCTGGTGACTGAAGATCAGCCCCAGCATTTT

d_gene: .
v_gene: TRBV7-8
j_gene: TRBJ2-5
abundance: few
CDR3aa: CASARAGKETQYF
CDR3nt: TGTGCCAGCGCAAGGGCGGGGAAAGAGACCCAGTACTTC

d_gene: .
v_gene: TRBV3-1
j_gene: TRBJ2-7
abundance: .
CDR3aa: CASSQRQYEQYF
CDR3nt: TGTGCCAGCAGCCAACGACAGTACGAGCAGTACTTC

d_gene: TRBD2
v_gene: TRBV20-1
j_gene: TRBJ2-1
abundance: .
CDR3aa: CSARDWASGTYNEQFF
CDR3nt: TGCAGTGCTAGAGATTGGGCCAGCGGGACCTACAATGAGCAGTTCTTC

d_gene: .
v_gene: TRBV12-3/TRBV12-4
j_gene: TRBJ2-5
abundance: many
CDR3aa: CASSFRSGVETQYF
CDR3nt: TGTGCCAGCAGTTTCAGGTCAGGGGTGGAGACCCAGTACTTC

d_gene: TRBD1
v_gene: TRBV3-1
j_gene: TRBJ1-2
abundance: many
CDR3aa: CASSQIPGQNYGYTF
CDR3nt: TGTGCCAGCAGCCAAATCCCGGGACAGAACTATGGCTACACCTTC

d_gene: TRBD1
v_gene: TRBV15
j_gene: TRBJ2-1
abundance: many
CDR3aa: CATSRSSGGYNEQFF
CDR3nt: TGTGCCACCAGCAGATCATCAGGGGGATACAATGAGCAGTTCTTC

d_gene: .
v_gene: TRBV20-1
j_gene: TRBJ1-4
abundance: many
CDR3aa: CSARGDLGEKLFF
CDR3nt: TGCAGTGCTAGAGGGGACTTGGGTGAAAAACTGTTTTTT

d_gene: TRBD1
v_gene: TRBV5-1
j_gene: TRBJ1-1
abundance: few
CDR3aa: CASSLSPDRGNTEAFF
CDR3nt: TGCGCCAGCAGCTTGTCCCCAGACAGGGGGAACACTGAAGCTTTCTTT

d_gene: .
v_gene: TRBV28
j_gene: TRBJ2-1
abundance: many
CDR3aa: CATGGGLTYNEQFF
CDR3nt: TGTGCCACCGGCGGAGGGCTTACCTACAATGAGCAGTTCTTC

d_gene: TRBD2
v_gene: TRBV3-1
j_gene: TRBJ2-1
abundance: once
CDR3aa: CASFHGTSGRAQAYNEQFF
CDR3nt: TGTGCCAGCTTTCACGGGACTAGCGGGAGGGCCCAAGCCTACAATGAGCAGTTCTTC

d_gene: TRBD1
v_gene: TRBV5-1
j_gene: TRBJ2-7
abundance: .
CDR3aa: CASSVISGGTYEQYF
CDR3nt: TGCGCCAGCAGCGTCATCTCAGGGGGAACCTACGAGCAGTACTTC

d_gene: .
v_gene: TRBV5-1
j_gene: TRBJ2-7
abundance: .
CDR3aa: CASSLRLSGEQYF
CDR3nt: TGCGCCAGCAGCTTGCGTCTGTCGGGGGAGCAGTACTTC

d_gene: .
v_gene: TRBV4-3
j_gene: TRBJ1-1
abundance: many
CDR3aa: CASSQDRNTEAFF
CDR3nt: TGCGCCAGCAGCCAAGATAGGAACACTGAAGCTTTCTTT

d_gene: TRBD1
v_gene: TRBV20-1
j_gene: TRBJ1-1
abundance: few
CDR3aa: CSARLGQGALGAFF
CDR3nt: TGCAGTGCTAGGTTGGGACAGGGGGCTTTGGGTGCTTTCTTT

d_gene: .
v_gene: TRBV19
j_gene: TRBJ2-3
abundance: many
CDR3aa: CASKGPSTDTQYF
CDR3nt: TGTGCCAGTAAGGGACCGAGCACAGATACGCAGTATTTT

d_gene: TRBD1
v_gene: TRBV20-1
j_gene: TRBJ1-4
abundance: .
CDR3aa: CSVTGPNDKLFF
CDR3nt: TGCAGTGTGACAGGGCCTAATGATAAACTGTTTTTT

d_gene: .
v_gene: TRBV5-6
j_gene: TRBJ2-2
abundance: many
CDR3aa: CASHSSGDTGELFF
CDR3nt: TGTGCCAGCCACTCGTCAGGGGACACCGGGGAGCTGTTTTTT

d_gene: TRBD1
v_gene: TRBV5-6
j_gene: TRBJ1-5
abundance: many
CDR3aa: CASSPRQGQPQHF
CDR3nt: TGTGCCAGCAGCCCGAGACAGGGTCAGCCCCAGCATTTT

d_gene: TRBD2
v_gene: TRBV7-2
j_gene: TRBJ2-3
abundance: many
CDR3aa: CASSLFGGGRTDTQYF
CDR3nt: TGTGCCAGCAGCTTATTTGGGGGCGGGAGGACAGATACGCAGTATTTT

d_gene: .
v_gene: TRBV9
j_gene: TRBJ2-7
abundance: few
CDR3aa: CASSVAVGSFYEQYF
CDR3nt: TGTGCCAGCAGCGTAGCTGTCGGCAGCTTCTACGAGCAGTACTTC